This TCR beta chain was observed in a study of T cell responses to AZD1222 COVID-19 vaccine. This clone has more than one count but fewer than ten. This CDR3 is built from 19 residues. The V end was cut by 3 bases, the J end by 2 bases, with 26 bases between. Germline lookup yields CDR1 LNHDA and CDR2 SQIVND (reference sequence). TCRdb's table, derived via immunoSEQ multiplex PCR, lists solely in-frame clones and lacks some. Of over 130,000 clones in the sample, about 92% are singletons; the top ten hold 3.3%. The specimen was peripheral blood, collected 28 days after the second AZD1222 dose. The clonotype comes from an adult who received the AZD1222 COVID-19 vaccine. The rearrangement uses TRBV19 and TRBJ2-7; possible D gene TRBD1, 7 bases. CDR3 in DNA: TGTGCCAGTAGTATGCTTCCCCCAGCCTTAGGCGGGACAGCCTACGAGCAGTACTTC. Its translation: CASSMLPPALGGTAYEQYF. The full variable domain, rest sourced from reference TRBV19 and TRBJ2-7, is DGGITQSPKYLFRKEGQNVTLSCEQNLNHDAMYWYRQDPGQGLRLIYYSQIVNDFQKGDIAEGYSVSREKKESFPLTVTSAQKNPTAFYLCASSMLPPALGGTAYEQYFGPGTRLTVT.